Listed below are T cell receptor beta chains from one sample, sequenced in a study of T cell responses to AZD1222 COVID-19 vaccine. Sequencing used immunoSEQ multiplex PCR; TCRdb keeps in-frame clones, though not all of them. Counted here are more than 100,000 clones, 88% occurring once; the ten biggest clones make up around 5%. The sample here was peripheral blood, taken on day 0 of AZD1222 vaccination. These receptors came from an adult in good health. Both conserved end residues are part of each CDR3. The D gene is left open where the match is weak. Only some rows state a clone size, as once, few, many or a class for expanded clones.

length	D	size	V	J	CDR3	DNA
18	TRBD2	.	TRBV11-2	TRBJ2-1	CASGTSVGLAGGPDEQFF	TGTGCCAGCGGGACGTCTGTGGGACTAGCGGGGGGGCCAGATGAGCAGTTCTTC
20	TRBD2	.	TRBV9	TRBJ2-1	CASSHPRETSGQSSYNEQFF	TGTGCCAGCAGCCACCCGAGGGAGACTAGCGGGCAGAGCTCCTACAATGAGCAGTTCTTC
17	.	.	TRBV23-1	TRBJ2-7	CASSQPMIGGGLDEQYF	TGCGCCAGCAGTCAACCAATGATCGGTGGGGGTCTCGACGAGCAGTACTTC
16	.	.	TRBV7-2	TRBJ1-1	CASSLVPRGLYTEAFF	TGTGCCAGCAGCTTAGTTCCCAGGGGTTTGTACACTGAAGCTTTCTTT
12	.	.	TRBV29-1	TRBJ2-7	CSVETVAYEQYF	TGCAGCGTTGAGACAGTCGCCTACGAGCAGTACTTC
15	.	.	TRBV21-1	TRBJ2-4	CASTQTYLAKNIQYF	TGTGCCAGCACTCAGACTTACCTAGCCAAAAACATTCAGTACTTC
15	TRBD1	.	TRBV11-1	TRBJ1-6	CASSQGGQGNSPLHF	TGTGCCAGCAGCCAGGGCGGACAGGGAAATTCACCCCTCCACTTT
15	TRBD1	few	TRBV14	TRBJ1-1	CASSQQGTGTTEAFF	TGTGCCAGCAGCCAACAAGGGACAGGGACGACTGAAGCTTTCTTT
15	TRBD1	.	TRBV7-9	TRBJ2-3	CASSPILTGGDTQYF	TGTGCCAGCAGCCCTATACTCACAGGGGGGGATACGCAGTATTTT
14	.	few	TRBV18	TRBJ2-1	CASSPQTASHEQFF	TGTGCCAGCTCACCACAGACAGCTTCCCATGAGCAGTTCTTC
14	.	.	TRBV6-2/TRBV6-3	TRBJ2-7	CASSPPKGAYEQYF	TGTGCCAGCAGCCCACCTAAGGGAGCCTACGAGCAGTACTTC
12	.	.	TRBV12-3/TRBV12-4	TRBJ2-7	CASRPDGYEQYF	TGTGCCAGCAGGCCGGACGGGTACGAGCAGTACTTC
16	TRBD1	few	TRBV2	TRBJ1-1	CASSEGTGWMNTEAFF	TGTGCCAGCAGTGAGGGGACAGGATGGATGAACACTGAAGCTTTCTTT
15	TRBD1	.	TRBV4-3	TRBJ1-6	CASSQGTGNNSPLHF	TGCGCCAGCAGCCAAGGGACAGGAAATAATTCACCCCTCCACTTT
15	.	.	TRBV7-6	TRBJ2-2	CASSLRAGETGELFF	TGTGCCAGCAGCTTACGGGCAGGGGAGACCGGGGAGCTGTTTTTT
12	.	.	TRBV24-1	TRBJ2-3	CATSEEDRAQYF	TGTGCCACCAGTGAGGAGGATAGGGCGCAGTATTTT
14	.	once	TRBV20-1	TRBJ1-1	CSASTSRLNTEAFF	TGCAGTGCTAGTACTTCCCGGCTCAACACTGAAGCTTTCTTT